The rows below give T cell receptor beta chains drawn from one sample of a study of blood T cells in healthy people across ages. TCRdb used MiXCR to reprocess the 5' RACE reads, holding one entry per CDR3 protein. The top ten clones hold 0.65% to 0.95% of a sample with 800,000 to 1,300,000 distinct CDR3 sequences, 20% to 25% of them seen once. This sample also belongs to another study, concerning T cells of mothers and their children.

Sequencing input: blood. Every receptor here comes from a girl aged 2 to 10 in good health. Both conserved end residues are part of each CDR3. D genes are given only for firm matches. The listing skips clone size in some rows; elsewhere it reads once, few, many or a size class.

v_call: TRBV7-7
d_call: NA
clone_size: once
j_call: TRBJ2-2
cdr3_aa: CASSGSSNTGELFF
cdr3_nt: TGTGCTAGCTCTGGGAGCTCCAACACCGGGGAGCTGTTTTTT

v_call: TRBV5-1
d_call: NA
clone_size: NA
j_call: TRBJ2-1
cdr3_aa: CASSSGVVEIGGNEQFF
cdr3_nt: TGCGCCAGCAGCTCTGGCGTGGTGGAAATAGGGGGAAATGAGCAGTTCTTC

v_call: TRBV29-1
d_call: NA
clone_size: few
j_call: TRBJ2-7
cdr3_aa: CSVESPNEQYF
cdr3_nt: TGCAGCGTTGAATCCCCGAACGAGCAGTACTTC

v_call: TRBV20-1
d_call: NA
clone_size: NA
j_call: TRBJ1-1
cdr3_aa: CSARIPGGAFF
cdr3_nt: TGCAGTGCTAGGATCCCAGGTGGAGCTTTCTTT

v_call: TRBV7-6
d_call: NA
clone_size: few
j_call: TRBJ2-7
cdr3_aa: CASSDPLSEQYF
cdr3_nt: TGTGCCAGCAGTGACCCTTTGAGCGAGCAGTACTTC

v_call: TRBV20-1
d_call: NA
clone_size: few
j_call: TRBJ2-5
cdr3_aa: CSAVLLRGVQETQYF
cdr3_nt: TGCAGTGCAGTACTGCTGCGGGGCGTTCAAGAGACCCAGTACTTC

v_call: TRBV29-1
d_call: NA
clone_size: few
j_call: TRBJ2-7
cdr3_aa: CSVPGSHTHEQYF
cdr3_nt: TGCAGCGTTCCGGGGAGTCACACTCACGAGCAGTACTTC

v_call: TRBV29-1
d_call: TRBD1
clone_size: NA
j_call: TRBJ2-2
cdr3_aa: CSVVGWTGENTGELFF
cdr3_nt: TGCAGCGTTGTCGGCTGGACAGGAGAGAACACCGGGGAGCTGTTTTTT

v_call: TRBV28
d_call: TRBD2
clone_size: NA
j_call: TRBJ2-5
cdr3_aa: CASSFSGRSEETQYF
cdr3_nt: TGTGCCAGCAGTTTTAGCGGGAGGAGTGAAGAGACCCAGTACTTC

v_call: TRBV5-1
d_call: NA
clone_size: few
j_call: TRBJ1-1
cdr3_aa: CASSLAPGSPLAFF
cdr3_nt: TGCGCCAGCAGCTTGGCCCCCGGTTCTCCCCTGGCTTTCTTT

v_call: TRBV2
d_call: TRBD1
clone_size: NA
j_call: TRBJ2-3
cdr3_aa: CASSESPGQGFDTQYF
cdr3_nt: TGTGCCAGCAGTGAATCACCGGGACAGGGGTTCGATACGCAGTATTTT

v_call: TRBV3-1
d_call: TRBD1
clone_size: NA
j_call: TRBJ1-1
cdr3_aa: CASSQDPASGGFRAFF
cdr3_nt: TGTGCCAGCAGCCAAGATCCTGCTTCAGGGGGTTTTAGAGCTTTCTTT

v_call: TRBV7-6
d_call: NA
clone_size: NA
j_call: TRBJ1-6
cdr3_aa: CASSLESNSPLHF
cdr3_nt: TGTGCCAGCAGCTTAGAGAGCAATTCACCCCTCCACTTT

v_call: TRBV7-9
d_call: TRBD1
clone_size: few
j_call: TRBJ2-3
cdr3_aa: CASSWDRYTDTQYF
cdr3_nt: TGTGCCAGCAGCTGGGACAGATACACAGATACGCAGTATTTT

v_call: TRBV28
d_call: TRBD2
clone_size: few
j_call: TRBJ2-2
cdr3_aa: CASSTLAGATRELFF
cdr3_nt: TGTGCCAGCAGTACCCTAGCGGGTGCCACCAGGGAGCTGTTTTTT

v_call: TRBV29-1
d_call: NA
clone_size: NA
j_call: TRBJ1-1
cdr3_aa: CSVEDGIGGTEAFF
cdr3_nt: TGCAGCGTTGAGGACGGAATAGGAGGCACTGAAGCTTTCTTT

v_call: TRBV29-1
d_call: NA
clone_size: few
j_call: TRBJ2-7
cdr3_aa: CSVGKDVGEQYF
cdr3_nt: TGCAGCGTGGGCAAGGACGTTGGCGAGCAGTACTTC

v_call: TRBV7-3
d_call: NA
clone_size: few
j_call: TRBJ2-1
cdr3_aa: CASSLFRSSYNEQFF
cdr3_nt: TGTGCCAGCAGCTTATTCCGGAGCTCCTACAATGAGCAGTTCTTC

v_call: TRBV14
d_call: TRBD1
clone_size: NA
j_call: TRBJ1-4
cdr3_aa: CASGQGLGEKLFF
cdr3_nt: TGTGCCAGCGGACAGGGGTTGGGTGAAAAACTGTTTTTT

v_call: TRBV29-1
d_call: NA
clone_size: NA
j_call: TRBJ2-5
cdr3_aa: CSVRQANLETQYF
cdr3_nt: TGCAGCGTTAGACAGGCGAATTTAGAGACCCAGTACTTC

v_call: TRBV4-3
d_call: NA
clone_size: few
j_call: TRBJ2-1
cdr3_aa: CASSQQVGYNEQFF
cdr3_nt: TGCGCCAGCAGCCAACAAGTCGGCTACAATGAGCAGTTCTTC

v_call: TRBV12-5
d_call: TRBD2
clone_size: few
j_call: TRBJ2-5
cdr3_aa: CASGPGIAGATEETQYF
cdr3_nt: TGTGCTAGTGGTCCGGGGATAGCGGGGGCAACTGAAGAGACCCAGTACTTC

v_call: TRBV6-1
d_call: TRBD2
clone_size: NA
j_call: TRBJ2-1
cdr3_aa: CASSELAGGTILEQFF
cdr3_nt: TGTGCCAGCAGTGAGCTAGCGGGGGGCACGATCCTTGAGCAGTTCTTC

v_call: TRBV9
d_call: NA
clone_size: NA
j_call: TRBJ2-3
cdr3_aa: CASSVGSDTRYF
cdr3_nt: TGTGCCAGCAGCGTAGGTTCAGATACGCGGTATTTT

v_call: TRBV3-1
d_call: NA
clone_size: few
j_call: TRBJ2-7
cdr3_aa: CASSQAGGDPGAYEQYF
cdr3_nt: TGTGCCAGCAGCCAAGCAGGTGGCGACCCAGGGGCCTACGAGCAGTACTTC

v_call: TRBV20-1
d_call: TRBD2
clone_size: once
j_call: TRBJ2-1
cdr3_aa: CSARELALSYNEQFF
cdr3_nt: TGCAGTGCTAGGGAACTAGCGTTGTCCTACAATGAGCAGTTCTTC

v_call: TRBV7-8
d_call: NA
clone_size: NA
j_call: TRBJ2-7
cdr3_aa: CASGMGRSYEQYF
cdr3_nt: TGTGCCAGCGGGATGGGCAGGTCCTACGAGCAGTACTTC

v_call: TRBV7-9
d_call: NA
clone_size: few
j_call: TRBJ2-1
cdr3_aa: CASSLGLGEWGEQFF
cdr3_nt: TGTGCCAGCAGCTTAGGGCTAGGAGAGTGGGGTGAGCAGTTCTTC

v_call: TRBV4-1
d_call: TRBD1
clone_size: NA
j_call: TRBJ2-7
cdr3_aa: CASSQLQTRGQGDHEQYF
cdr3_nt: TGCGCCAGCAGCCAATTACAAACCAGAGGACAGGGGGACCACGAGCAGTACTTC